Below, 26 T cell receptor beta chains from the same sample are listed, as sequenced in a study of T cells in Graves' hyperthyroidism and ophthalmopathy. The source material, RNA transcripts, was used to amplify TCR beta CDR3 regions. In the first-round RT-PCR of the TCR CDR3, the HTBI primer set was used. MiXCR, applied by TCRdb to the multiplex PCR reads, yields one record per CDR3 protein. The sample gives some 800,000 distinct CDR3 sequences, roughly 40% of which show up once; around 10% is in the top ten. Sequenced material: blood. The receptors were sampled from a man aged 18 to 29 with Graves' hyperthyroidism.

Of note for this clonotype: One end of the junction does not line up with germline, which may come from a read error. The V call is TRBV10-2, the J call TRBJ1-6, with 10 positions matching TRBD1. The CDR3 length is 16 residues. Germline values: CDR1 WSHSY, CDR2 SAAADI. CDR3 in DNA: TGTGCCAGCAGAAATACCGGGACAGGGGATAATTCACCCCTCCACTTT. It is translated as CASRNTGTGDNSPLHF.

This rearrangement joins TRBV10-2 to TRBJ2-2, with 9 bases that match TRBD2. The ends lost 8 bases at V and 7 bases at J; junction bases unmatched: 11. The CDR3 loop spans 15 amino acids. The germline gives CDR1 WSHSY, CDR2 SAAADI. The CDR3, as DNA: TGCGCCAGCGGAACTAGCGGGCTGGGGAACGGGGAGCTGTTTTTT. Its protein product is CASGTSGLGNGELFF.

Here the CDR3 DNA reads TGTGCCAGCAGTGAAACAGGAGCTATGAACACTGAAGCTTTCTTT. This encodes CASSETGAMNTEAFF. The chain has TRBV7-2 and TRBJ1-1; the D gene is possibly TRBD1 (5 bases). Germline values: CDR1 SGHTA, CDR2 FQGNSA. The V end lost 6 bases, the J end lost 0 bases, and 14 bases lay between the germline ends. This CDR3 spans 15 amino acids.

V and J are TRBV7-2 and TRBJ1-5; maybe TRBD1 (6 bases). V lost 5 bases, J lost 9 bases, and 20 bases lay in between. The CDR3 covers 15 residues. CDR1 is SGHTA and CDR2 is FQGNSA in the germline V gene. The CDR3 loop is CASSQGGGSIAPQHF. The CDR3 DNA follows: TGTGCCAGCAGCCAAGGGGGGGGGAGTATCGCGCCCCAGCATTTT.

A single count supports this clonotype. CDR3 residues: CASSQEGVSRGETQYF. CDR3 in DNA: TGTGCCAGCAGCCAAGAGGGGGTCAGCCGGGGGGAGACCCAGTACTTC. The chain joins TRBV9 to TRBJ2-5; D tentatively fits TRBD1 or TRBD2 (6 bases each). Germline CDR1 and CDR2: SGDLS and YYNGEE. The CDR3 has 16 amino acids. The V and J ends lost 4 bases and 5 bases respectively, with 21 bases between them. Full variable domain (remainder filled in from reference TRBV9 and TRBJ2-5): DSGVTQTPKHLITATGQRVTLRCSPRSGDLSVYWYQQSLDQGLQFLIQYYNGEERAKGNILERFSAQQFPDLHSELNLSSLELGDSALYFCASSQEGVSRGETQYFGPGTRLLVL.

This clonotype has ten or more counts. The chain uses TRBV10-2 and TRBJ1-2; TRBD1 might be the D (5 bases). The germline V gene has CDR1 WSHSY and CDR2 SAAADI. This CDR3 is built from 14 residues. V lost 2 bases and J 8 bases, leaving 15 bases between the germline ends. CDR3 DNA: TGCGCCAGCAGTGAGGCAGGGATGTATAGGGGCTACACCTTC. Protein: CASSEAGMYRGYTF.

The chain uses TRBV7-9 and TRBJ2-5, with unresolved D. Germline CDR1 SEHNR, CDR2 FQNEAQ (reference sequence). V lost 0 bases to trimming and J lost 5 bases, with 7 bases between them. The CDR3 runs 13 residues. CDR3 DNA sequence: TGTGCCAGCAGCTTAGCGCCACTTGAGACCCAGTACTTC. As protein: CASSLAPLETQYF.

The sample holds many counts of this clonotype. V gene TRBV2 combines with J gene TRBJ1-2; perhaps TRBD1 as D (5 bases). Trimming cost V 5 bases and J 8 bases, with 15 bases left between them. CDR1 is SNHLY and CDR2 is FYNNEI in the germline V gene. The CDR3 is made up of 13 amino acids. The CDR3 nucleotides are TGTGCCAGCAGTATTGATCGGGGGGAAGGCTACACCTTC. Encoded protein: CASSIDRGEGYTF.

This clonotype has just one count. This rearrangement joins TRBV5-4 to TRBJ2-3; 8 positions match TRBD2. Looked up from germline, CDR1 is SGHNT and CDR2 is YYREEE (reference sequence). The length of the CDR3 is 15 residues. The V and J ends lost 5 bases and 1 base, in that order; junction bases with no gene match: 6. DNA for the CDR3: TGTGCCAGCAGTCCCCTAGCGGGTGGCACAGATACGCAGTATTTT. This gives the protein CASSPLAGGTDTQYF.

This clonotype was counted many times. This chain joins TRBV2 and TRBJ1-1, with 8 positions matching TRBD1. The germline V gene has CDR1 SNHLY and CDR2 FYNNEI. Trimming took 6 bases from V and 4 from J; bases not matched to a gene: 4. CDR3 length equals 13 residues. The CDR3 coding sequence is TGTGCCAGCAGGGTTACAGGGGGCACTGAAGCTTTCTTT. Translation: CASRVTGGTEAFF.

Details on this clonotype: It may be a read error: a sequence one base away is much more abundant. The chain is built from TRBV20-1 and TRBJ1-2; 9 bases line up with TRBD1. The CDR3 loop spans 12 amino acids. Germline V gene sequence: CDR1 DFQATT, CDR2 SNEGSKA (reference sequence). V trimming: 5 bases; J trimming: 7 bases; junction bases outside the gene matches: 5. CDR3 in DNA: TGCAGTGCTGGGGACAGGGAGGGTGGCTACACCTTC. This gives the protein CSAGDREGGYTF.

Worth noting for this clonotype: One junction end does not reproduce the germline sequence, and a read error may be involved. The chain uses TRBV10-3 and TRBJ2-5, with TRBD2 matching 8 bases. The CDR3 sequence is 15 residues long. Germline-derived CDR1 and CDR2 are ENHRY and SYGVKD. Here the CDR3 reads CASSYSGGYQETQYF. The CDR3, as DNA: TGTGCCAGCAGTTACTCGGGGGGGTACCAAGAGACCCAGTACTTC.

Comment on this clonotype: Since a much larger clone is just one base distant, this may be a read error. This chain joins TRBV10-2 and TRBJ2-2; D is possibly TRBD1 or TRBD2 (5 bases each). Germline assignment: CDR1 WSHSY and CDR2 SAAADI. CDR3 length: 12 residues. This CDR3 reads CASSQGNGELVF. The CDR3 DNA is TGCGCCAGCAGTCAGGGAAACGGGGAGCTGGTTTTT.

This clonotype showed up many times. The chain has TRBV19 and TRBJ1-2; D is unresolved. The CDR3 extends over 12 amino acids. CDR1 and CDR2 (germline): LNHDA, SQIVND (reference sequence). The V end lost 2 bases, the J end lost 5 bases, and 6 bases lay between the germline ends. CDR3 bases: TGTGCCAGTAGTATAATCGGGTATGGCTACACCTTC. Its translation is CASSIIGYGYTF.

The rearrangement uses TRBV7-2 and TRBJ2-5; 8 nucleotides match TRBD1. The germline CDR1 and CDR2 sequences are SGHTA and FQGNSA. Germline trimming cut 8 bases from V and 5 bases from J; bases unmatched to any gene: 7. This CDR3 comprises 13 residues. The CDR3 DNA reads TGTGCCAGCTCACCGGGACAGGCCGAGACCCAGTACTTC. Protein product: CASSPGQAETQYF.

This clonotype was observed many times. The rearrangement links TRBV19 to TRBJ2-5; D possibly corresponds to TRBD1 (6 bases). The CDR3 extends over 15 amino acids. CDR1 and CDR2 from the germline V gene are LNHDA and SQIVND (reference sequence). V was clipped by 5 bases and J by 5 bases, with 18 bases between them. The CDR3 DNA reads TGTGCCAGTAGTCAAGGGGACATCCTAGGGGAGACCCAGTACTTC. Protein sequence: CASSQGDILGETQYF.

As DNA, the CDR3 is TGTGCCAGCAGCCAAATGACTGATCAGCCCCAGCATTTT. Its translation: CASSQMTDQPQHF. This chain connects TRBV10-3 to TRBJ1-5, with D hard to call. The CDR3 runs to 13 residues. Trimming stripped 10 bases from V and 5 bases from J, with 15 bases between. Germline assignment: CDR1 ENHRY and CDR2 SYGVKD.

This clonotype was observed at least ten times. The gene calls are TRBV5-5 and TRBJ1-6, with 7 positions matching TRBD1. Germline CDR1 SGHKS, CDR2 YYEKEE (reference sequence). J lost 19 bases, V lost 0 bases, and 7 bases had no gene match. This CDR3 is built from 12 residues. This CDR3 reads CASSLGKGTEHF. The CDR3 nucleotides read TGTGCCAGCAGCTTGGGGAAGGGGACAGAACACTTT.

This clonotype appeared many times. The V gene is TRBV7-8, the J gene TRBJ2-2, with unresolved D. The germline V and J ends were trimmed by 2 bases and 4 bases, with 8 bases remaining between them. In germline, CDR1 is SGHVS, CDR2 FQNEAQ. This CDR3 contains 14 residues. CDR3 in DNA: TGTGCCAGCAGCTTACACTTACCCACCGGGGAGCTGTTTTTT. Translation: CASSLHLPTGELFF.

This rearrangement joins TRBV19 to TRBJ1-2; D possibly corresponds to TRBD1 (5 bases). V dropped 3 bases and J dropped 4 bases, with 12 bases sitting between them. The CDR3 consists of 14 residues. The germline CDR1 and CDR2 sequences are LNHDA and SQIVND (reference sequence). The CDR3 DNA sequence: TGTGCCAGTAGTATCCCAGGGTCTAGCTATGGCTACACCTTC. Translating it yields CASSIPGSSYGYTF.

The rearrangement joins TRBV29-1 to TRBJ2-1; D possibly matches TRBD1 or TRBD2 (7 bases each). The CDR3 is 14 residues long. Trimming took 5 bases from V and 13 from J, leaving 24 bases between them. Looked up from germline, CDR1 is SQVTM and CDR2 is ANQGSEA. The CDR3 sequence is CSVMSGGGRETQFF. Written as DNA, the CDR3 is TGCAGCGTTATGTCAGGGGGGGGGCGAGAGACCCAGTTCTTC.

Ten or more counts support this clonotype. The chain's CDR3 is CASSARQATNEKLFF. The DNA of the CDR3 is TGTGCCAGCAGTGCCAGACAGGCGACTAATGAAAAACTGTTTTTT. V and J are TRBV25-1 and TRBJ1-4, with D possibly matching TRBD1 (6 bases). There are 15 residues in the CDR3. Trimming cost V 4 bases and J 2 bases, with 11 bases left between them. Germline CDR1 and CDR2: MGHDK and SYGVNS.

This chain connects TRBV9 to TRBJ1-1; D is unclear. CDR3 length equals 16 residues. Germline loops: CDR1 SGDLS, CDR2 YYNGEE. V was trimmed by 0 bases and J by 4 bases, leaving 16 bases between them. The CDR3 protein is CASSVEPSTRGTEAFF. Written as DNA, the CDR3 is TGTGCCAGCAGCGTAGAGCCGAGTACCCGGGGCACTGAAGCTTTCTTT.

This clonotype showed up many times. The chain employs TRBV15 and TRBJ1-1, with 9 bases fitting TRBD1. The CDR3 runs to 12 residues. J was trimmed by 7 bases and V by 3 bases; bases with no gene match: 0. The germline gives CDR1 LNHNV, CDR2 YYDKDF (reference sequence). CDR3 nucleotides: TGTGCCACCAGCAGGACAGGGGGTGAAGCTTTCTTT. Its protein product is CATSRTGGEAFF.

This clonotype was seen a handful of times. The chain joins TRBV10-1 to TRBJ2-2, with 7 nucleotides matching TRBD1. This CDR3 is built from 13 residues. CDR1 and CDR2 from the germline V gene are WNHNN and SYGVQD (reference sequence). With 6 bases clipped from V and 6 bases from J, the junction kept 4 bases outside the gene matches. In DNA, the CDR3 is TGCGCCAGCAGCGACAGGGACCCCGGGGAGCTGTTTTTT. It specifies CASSDRDPGELFF.

At least ten counts were recorded for this clonotype. The V and J genes are TRBV19 and TRBJ1-6, with D perhaps TRBD1 (5 bases). This CDR3 has 14 residues. Trimming stripped 7 bases from V and 5 bases from J, with 12 bases between. Germline assignment: CDR1 LNHDA and CDR2 SQIVND (reference sequence). The CDR3 region has the DNA TGTGCCAGTACAAGGGGTGGAAATAATTCACCCCTCCACTTT. Its translation is CASTRGGNNSPLHF. The complete variable domain, with remaining parts taken from reference TRBV19 and TRBJ1-6, reads DGGITQSPKYLFRKEGQNVTLSCEQNLNHDAMYWYRQDPGQGLRLIYYSQIVNDFQKGDIAEGYSVSREKKESFPLTVTSAQKNPTAFYLCASTRGGNNSPLHFGNGTRLTVT.